Below are 18 T cell receptor beta chains sequenced from a single sample in a study of blood T cell repertoires in COVID-19 (TCRdb year 2020). Libraries were built with the immunoSEQ multiplex PCR assay. In its TCRdb copy, this immuneACCESS table keeps in-frame sequences only and misses some clones. Where compared with another copy, unresolved V genes explain less than half of these, and the others have no known cause. Within this sample are under 400,000 clones, with 90% of them counted one time only. 2.5% to 3.5% of the sample is taken by the ten largest. Input material: peripheral blood. The receptors stem from a woman aged 25 to 39 with COVID-19, enrolled during active disease.

The chain employs TRBV2 and TRBJ2-4; possible D gene TRBD1, 5 bases. Trimming shortened V by 6 bases and J by 4 bases, and 10 bases separated the two germline ends. Germline V gene lookup returns CDR1 SNHLY and CDR2 FYNNEI. The CDR3 is 13 residues long. CDR3 sequence (DNA): TGTGCCAGCAGCCAGGACACTAAAAACATTCAGTACTTC. Translating gives CASSQDTKNIQYF.

V is TRBV27 and J is TRBJ1-1; the match to TRBD1 covers 7 bases. The CDR3 is 13 amino acids. The trim removed 4 bases at V and 11 bases at J, leaving 10 bases unmatched. Germline V lookup: CDR1 MNHEY, CDR2 SMNVEV (reference sequence). The CDR3 region is CASSSPRQGGAFF. The DNA for the CDR3 is TGTGCCAGCAGTTCCCCCAGACAGGGTGGGGCTTTCTTT.

CDR3 coding DNA: TGTGCCTGGAAGGGGGGGTCGAAGACGCGGTACGAGCAGTACTTC. As protein: CAWKGGSKTRYEQYF. The gene calls are TRBV30 and TRBJ2-7; D possibly corresponds to TRBD2 (7 bases). CDR1 is GTSNPN and CDR2 is SVGIG in the germline V gene (reference sequence). The V and J ends lost 4 bases and 4 bases respectively, with 20 bases between them. This CDR3 contains 15 residues.

This clone was recorded only once. The V gene is TRBV11-3, the J gene TRBJ1-4; possible D gene TRBD1, 6 bases. Germline V gene sequence: CDR1 SGHNT, CDR2 YENEEA. The ends were cut back, 7 bases at V and 7 bases at J, with 13 bases in the middle. This CDR3 region has 13 residues. CDR3 residues: CASIRGPPEKLFF. CDR3 coding DNA: TGTGCCAGCATCAGGGGACCACCTGAAAAACTGTTTTTT.

The chain couples TRBV14 to TRBJ1-2; maybe TRBD1 (5 bases). The V and J ends lost 4 bases and 6 bases respectively, with 12 bases between them. This CDR3 is built from 13 residues. In germline, CDR1 is SGHDN, CDR2 FVKESK. The CDR3 spells CASSPRQSDGYTF. The CDR3 nucleotides are TGTGCCAGCAGCCCTAGACAGTCGGATGGCTACACCTTC.

The chain links TRBV28 to TRBJ2-3; D perhaps matches TRBD2 (6 bases). The germline V gene encodes CDR1 MDHEN and CDR2 SYDVKM. Deletions cut 5 bases from V and 5 bases from J, with 20 bases between. The CDR3 is 16 residues long. CDR3 nucleotides: TGTGCCAGCAGTCCCACCCTCGGGAGAGTTGAAGATACGCAGTATTTT. Translation: CASSPTLGRVEDTQYF. The full variable domain, with the rest looked up from reference TRBV28 and TRBJ2-3, is DVKVTQSSRYLVKRTGEKVFLECVQDMDHENMFWYRQDPGLGLRLIYFSYDVKMKEKGDIPEGYSVSREKKERFSLILESASTNQTSMYLCASSPTLGRVEDTQYFGPGTRLTVL.

The V call is TRBV7-9, the J call TRBJ1-5, with 8 bases fitting TRBD1. CDR3 length equals 14 residues. CDR1 is SEHNR, CDR2 FQNEAQ, per germline (reference sequence). J was trimmed by 7 bases and V by 5 bases; bases with no gene match: 7. The CDR3 nucleotides read TGTGCCAGCAGCCGCGACAGGGGCGACCAGCCCCAGCATTTT. Protein product: CASSRDRGDQPQHF.

This rearrangement joins TRBV29-1 to TRBJ1-1; D unresolved. CDR3 length: 14 residues. The V and J ends lost 1 base and 2 bases respectively, with 11 bases between them. The germline V gene has CDR1 SQVTM and CDR2 ANQGSEA. The CDR3 protein is CSVEGAELNTEAFF. CDR3 in DNA: TGCAGCGTTGAAGGGGCAGAACTTAACACTGAAGCTTTCTTT.

V is TRBV5-1 and J is TRBJ2-7, with TRBD2 identical over 9 bases. Germline loops: CDR1 SGHRS, CDR2 YFSETQ. This CDR3 comprises 17 residues. V lost 1 base and J lost 1; bases outside the gene matches: 9. Here the CDR3 reads CASSLLTSGTLSYEQYF. DNA of the CDR3: TGCGCCAGCAGCTTGTTGACTAGCGGAACTCTTTCCTACGAGCAGTACTTC.

The chain recombines TRBV29-1 with TRBJ1-1; 7 nucleotides match TRBD1. The V and J ends lost 5 bases and 4 bases, in that order; junction bases with no gene match: 4. Germline V gene data show CDR1 as SQVTM and CDR2 as ANQGSEA. The CDR3 covers 12 residues. The CDR3 sequence: CSVTQGGTEAFF. The DNA of the CDR3 is TGCAGCGTTACGCAGGGGGGCACTGAAGCTTTCTTT. The full variable domain, rest sourced from reference TRBV29-1 and TRBJ1-1, is SAVISQKPSRDICQRGTSLTIQCQVDSQVTMMFWYRQQPGQSLTLIATANQGSEATYESGFVIDKFPISRPNLTFSTLTVSNMSPEDSSIYLCSVTQGGTEAFFGQGTRLTVV.

This chain connects TRBV9 to TRBJ1-3; a weak D match, TRBD1 (6 bases). Trimming pared 4 bases from V and 4 bases from J, leaving 12 bases between. The CDR3 is 14 amino acids. In germline, CDR1 is SGDLS, CDR2 YYNGEE. The CDR3 DNA reads as TGTGCCAGCAGCCAAACAGGGTACGGAAACACCATATATTTT. This translates into CASSQTGYGNTIYF.

The chain is built from TRBV4-1 and TRBJ2-7; the D gene is possibly TRBD2 (5 bases). From germline, CDR1 is MGHRA and CDR2 YSYEKL. V shed 4 bases and J shed 0 bases, with 16 bases lying between them. This CDR3 comprises 16 residues. CDR3 DNA: TGCGCCAGCAGCCCCGGACTGCCTAAATCCTCCTACGAGCAGTACTTC. Protein: CASSPGLPKSSYEQYF.

V gene TRBV7-3 combines with J gene TRBJ2-1; TRBD1 aligns across 7 bases. The junction had 8 bases not matched to a gene; V was cut back by 5 bases and J by 4 bases. The CDR3 runs 15 residues. In germline, CDR1 is SGHTA, CDR2 FQGTGA. The CDR3 bases are TGTGCCAGCAGCCTAAGACAGGGAAAGTACAATGAGCAGTTCTTC. Amino acids: CASSLRQGKYNEQFF.

The chain uses TRBV19 and TRBJ2-7, with D perhaps matching TRBD1 (5 bases). Germline V gives CDR1 LNHDA, CDR2 SQIVND (reference sequence). The CDR3 runs to 13 residues. Trimming shortened V by 4 bases and J by 6 bases, and 13 bases separated the two germline ends. This CDR3 is CASSTPQGSEQYF. CDR3 DNA sequence: TGTGCCAGTAGTACCCCCCAGGGAAGCGAGCAGTACTTC.

This chain connects TRBV6-5 to TRBJ1-2; weak D call: TRBD1 (5 bases). Germline CDR1 reads MNHEY; CDR2 reads SVGAGI. CDR3 length equals 15 residues. V was trimmed by 0 bases and J by 4 bases, leaving 12 bases between them. CDR3: CASSYSGTIGYGYTF. The CDR3, as DNA: TGTGCCAGCAGTTACTCGGGGACTATCGGCTATGGCTACACCTTC.

This clone was recorded only once. This chain connects TRBV18 to TRBJ1-4; no reliable D call. In germline, CDR1 is KGHSH, CDR2 LQKENI. The CDR3 extends over 13 amino acids. With 3 bases removed from V and 7 bases from J, the gap between germline ends came to 9 bases. CDR3 nucleotides: TGTGCCAGCTCACCCTCCACACGTGAAAAACTGTTTTTT. This encodes CASSPSTREKLFF.

This rearrangement joins TRBV10-3 to TRBJ2-7; TRBD1 matches at 12 bases. In germline, CDR1 is ENHRY, CDR2 SYGVKD. After removal of 1 base from V and 1 base from J, the junction contained 5 bases not matched to a gene. This CDR3 contains 17 residues. CDR3 protein: CAISEYSGQGASYEQYF. In DNA, the CDR3 is TGTGCCATCAGTGAGTACTCGGGACAGGGGGCTTCCTACGAGCAGTACTTC.

As to this clone: At the DNA level, this CDR3 is encoded by other sequences in the same sample as well. This CDR3 is CASSRIRTGGLYEQFF. The CDR3 coding sequence is TGCGCCAGCAGCCGAATTAGGACAGGGGGCCTGTATGAGCAGTTCTTC. The chain employs TRBV4-1 and TRBJ2-1; 11 nucleotides line up with TRBD1. CDR1 and CDR2 from the germline V gene are MGHRA and YSYEKL. After removal of 4 bases from V and 8 bases from J, the junction contained 10 bases not matched to a gene. CDR3 size: 16 residues.